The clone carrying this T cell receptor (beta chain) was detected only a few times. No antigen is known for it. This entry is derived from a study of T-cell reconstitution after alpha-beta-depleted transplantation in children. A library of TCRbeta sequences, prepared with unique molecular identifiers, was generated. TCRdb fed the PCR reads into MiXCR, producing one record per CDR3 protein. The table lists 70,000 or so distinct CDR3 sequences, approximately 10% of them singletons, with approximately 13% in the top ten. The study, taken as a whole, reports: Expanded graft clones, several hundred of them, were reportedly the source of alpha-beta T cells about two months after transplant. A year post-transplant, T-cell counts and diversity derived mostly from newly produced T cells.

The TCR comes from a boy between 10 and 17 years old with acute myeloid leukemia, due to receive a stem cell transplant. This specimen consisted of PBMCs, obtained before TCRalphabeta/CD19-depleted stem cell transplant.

CDR3 sequence (DNA): TGTGCCAGCTCACCATTTGGGAACAGGGGCTACAATGAGCAGTTCTTC. Encoded protein: CASSPFGNRGYNEQFF. This chain connects TRBV18 to TRBJ2-1, with 7 positions matching TRBD1. The germline CDR1 and CDR2 sequences are KGHSH and LQKENI. The CDR3 consists of 16 residues. V was pared by 2 bases and J by 3 bases, with 7 bases of the junction left unmatched.